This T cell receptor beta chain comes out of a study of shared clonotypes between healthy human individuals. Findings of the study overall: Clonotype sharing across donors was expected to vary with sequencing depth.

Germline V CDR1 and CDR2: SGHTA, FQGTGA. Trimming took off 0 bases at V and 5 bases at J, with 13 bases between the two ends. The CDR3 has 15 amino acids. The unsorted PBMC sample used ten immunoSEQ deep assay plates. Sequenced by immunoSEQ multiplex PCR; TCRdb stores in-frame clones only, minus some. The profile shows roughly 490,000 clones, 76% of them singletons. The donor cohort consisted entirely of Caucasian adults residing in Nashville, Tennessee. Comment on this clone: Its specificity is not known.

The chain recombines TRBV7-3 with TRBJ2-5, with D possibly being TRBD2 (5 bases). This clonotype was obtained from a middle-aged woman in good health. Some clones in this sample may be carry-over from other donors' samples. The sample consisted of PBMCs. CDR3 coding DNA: TGTGCCAGCAGCTTAACGTTGAGCGGATCGGAGACCCAGTACTTC. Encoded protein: CASSLTLSGSETQYF.